This TCR beta chain was captured by sequencing in a study of technical replicates of blood from a handful of donors (TCRdb year 2017). This clone was detected a few times. Its antigen remains unidentified. No quality values exist for individual bases; no much larger clone is one base distant. Trimming costs V 3 bases and J 6 bases, and their ends lie 6 bases apart. In the germline V gene (reference sequence), CDR1 corresponds to DFQATT and CDR2 to SNEGSKA. Including the terminal cysteine and phenylalanine, the CDR3 comprises 10 residues. Of the read, only the CDR3 DNA is kept; its 30 bases are in frame from base 1. The protocol used for the library was the immunoSEQ multiplex PCR assay. TCRdb carries this immuneACCESS record with in-frame sequences only. Its versions omit some clonotypes, under half of them owing to an unresolved V gene in the studies checked, with the rest unexplained. The sample table shows about 62,000 clones, and about 90% are seen once. The top ten constitute more than 4% of the sample.

The receptor was derived from a human donor in good health. Some clones in this sample may be carry-over from other donors' samples. Sequencing input: PBMCs. Here the chain combines TRBV20-1 and TRBJ2-7, with TRBD2 as a weak D call on 5 bases. The DNA is as follows: TGCAGTGCTAGTCTAGCCGAGCAGTACTTC. Translation gives CSASLAEQYF.